Presented here are 23 T cell receptor beta chains from one specimen sequenced in a study of T cells in Graves' hyperthyroidism and ophthalmopathy. Amplified TCR beta CDR3 regions derived from RNA transcripts. TCR CDR3 regions were first amplified by RT-PCR with HTBI primers. TCRdb re-derived calls from the multiplex PCR reads in MiXCR, one entry per CDR3 protein. The sample holds about 840,000 distinct CDR3 sequences, 38% seen once. Material for sequencing was blood. Receptor source: a man aged 18 to 30 with Graves' hyperthyroidism.

J is TRBJ1-2 and V is TRBV7-6; D gene uncertain. This CDR3 has 15 residues. Trimming stripped 1 base from V and 4 bases from J, with 13 bases between. Germline CDR1 reads SGHVS; CDR2 reads FNYEAQ. The CDR3 DNA sequence: TGTGCCAGCAGCTTAGGGGCCACAGATTTCTATGGCTACACCTTC. It translates to CASSLGATDFYGYTF.

This clonotype was recorded a few times. J is TRBJ2-5 and V is TRBV7-3; D is possibly TRBD2 (7 bases). This CDR3 is built from 14 residues. V dropped 5 bases and J dropped 1 base, with 11 bases sitting between them. CDR1 and CDR2 (germline): SGHTA, FQGTGA. This CDR3 is CASSRGAAQETQYF. CDR3 bases: TGTGCCAGCAGCCGGGGGGCAGCCCAAGAGACCCAGTACTTC.

J is TRBJ1-2 and V is TRBV5-6; a weak D match, TRBD1 (5 bases). This CDR3 is 14 amino acids long. The V gene lost 10 bases and the J gene lost 2 bases, with 18 bases spanning the gap. CDR1 is SGHDT, CDR2 YYEEEE, per germline. CDR3 amino acids: CAGIDSPDNYGYTF. The CDR3 nucleotides read TGTGCCGGGATCGACAGCCCCGACAACTATGGCTACACCTTC.

Many counts were recorded for this clonotype. This chain connects TRBV20-1 to TRBJ1-2; D is ambiguous. V was clipped by 6 bases and J by 2 bases, with 10 bases between them. CDR1 is DFQATT and CDR2 is SNEGSKA in the germline V gene (reference sequence). This CDR3 has 12 amino acids. Written as DNA, the CDR3 is TGCAGTGCCTATTCGGGGAACTATGGCTACACCTTC. Protein product: CSAYSGNYGYTF.

This clonotype was detected a few times. In DNA form, the CDR3 reads TGTGCCAGCAAGGATGGGGTACAGGTCGATGGCTACACCTTC. Protein: CASKDGVQVDGYTF. V and J are TRBV12-3 or TRBV12-4 and TRBJ1-2, with D maybe TRBD1 (5 bases). The V gene lost 7 bases and the J gene lost 6 bases, with 18 bases spanning the gap. The CDR3 sequence is 14 residues long.

The genes are TRBV19 and TRBJ2-2; D is perhaps TRBD1 (5 bases). V lost 9 bases, J lost 6 bases, and 20 bases lay in between. Germline values: CDR1 LNHDA, CDR2 SQIVND (reference sequence). This CDR3 region has 15 residues. The CDR3 reads CASLYWGRDAGELFF. The CDR3 DNA reads TGTGCCAGCCTGTATTGGGGCAGGGATGCCGGGGAGCTGTTTTTT.

This clonotype occurred many times. The chain carries TRBV2 and TRBJ2-2; D may be TRBD2 (5 bases). CDR3 size: 14 residues. V gave up 3 bases and J gave up 7 bases, with 12 bases separating them. Per the germline V gene, CDR1 is SNHLY and CDR2 is FYNNEI. CDR3 region: CASSDPGKNGELFF. The DNA for the CDR3 is TGTGCCAGCAGTGATCCCGGGAAGAACGGGGAGCTGTTTTTT.

This clonotype was seen ten or more times. This chain joins TRBV20-1 and TRBJ1-1; a weak D match, TRBD1 (5 bases). This CDR3 spans 13 amino acids. Germline V lookup: CDR1 DFQATT, CDR2 SNEGSKA (reference sequence). V was cut by 3 bases and J by 2 bases, with 10 bases left in between. The CDR3 loop is CSASGHRNTEAFF. For the CDR3, the DNA is TGCAGTGCTAGTGGACATCGAAACACTGAAGCTTTCTTT.

This clonotype was found many times. The chain joins TRBV7-9 to TRBJ2-7; D gene unclear. Between the trimmed V and J ends, which lost 7 bases and 3 bases, there was a span of 13 bases. The germline V gene has CDR1 SEHNR and CDR2 FQNEAQ (reference sequence). The CDR3 is 13 residues long. The CDR3 sequence is CASTKPSDYEQYF. CDR3 in DNA: TGTGCCAGCACCAAACCGAGCGACTACGAGCAGTACTTC.

The V gene is TRBV2, the J gene TRBJ2-7; TRBD1 agrees at 7 bases. Germline V gene lookup returns CDR1 SNHLY and CDR2 FYNNEI. CDR3 length equals 14 residues. J lost 7 bases, V lost 7 bases, and 13 bases had no gene match. The CDR3 loop is CASKGDRGFGEQYF. The CDR3 nucleotides are TGTGCCAGCAAGGGGGACAGAGGGTTTGGAGAGCAGTACTTC.

Many counts were recorded for this clonotype. The chain carries TRBV2 and TRBJ2-7; D is undetermined. The CDR3 is 10 amino acids. Germline V CDR1 and CDR2: SNHLY, FYNNEI. Trimming shortened V by 8 bases and J by 3 bases, and 5 bases separated the two germline ends. The CDR3 sequence is CASAGYEQYF. CDR3 nucleotides: TGTGCCAGCGCTGGCTACGAGCAGTACTTC.

This clonotype was counted ten times or more. The gene calls are TRBV7-3 and TRBJ1-1; D may be TRBD1 (5 bases). V lost 5 bases to trimming and J lost 1 base, with 11 bases between them. This CDR3 is built from 14 residues. CDR1 SGHTA and CDR2 FQGTGA come from the germline V gene. The CDR3 bases are TGTGCCAGCAGCCCGGACGACAGGAACACTGAAGCTTTCTTT. Protein sequence: CASSPDDRNTEAFF.

This rearrangement joins TRBV9 to TRBJ2-2; D not resolved. Germline V gives CDR1 SGDLS, CDR2 YYNGEE. V gave up 0 bases and J gave up 4 bases, with 7 bases separating them. CDR3 length equals 14 residues. DNA of the CDR3: TGTGCCAGCAGCGTAGCCGGGTCCACCGGGGAGCTGTTTTTT. It is translated as CASSVAGSTGELFF.

This clonotype appeared many times. The chain uses TRBV7-2 and TRBJ2-5; D gene ambiguous. Germline V gives CDR1 SGHTA, CDR2 FQGNSA. The CDR3 runs 13 residues. The ends were cut back, 3 bases at V and 2 bases at J, with 7 bases in the middle. The CDR3 loop reads CASSFRRQETQYF. CDR3 sequence (DNA): TGTGCCAGCAGCTTTCGTCGACAAGAGACCCAGTACTTC.

This clonotype was observed many times. This sequence joins TRBV7-2 and TRBJ2-7; 7 positions match TRBD1. Germline V gene sequence: CDR1 SGHTA, CDR2 FQGNSA. The CDR3 is 13 amino acids. With 7 bases clipped from V and 6 bases from J, the junction kept 9 bases outside the gene matches. The DNA for the CDR3 is TGTGCCAGCATCCCTGGACAGGCTGGCGAGCAGTACTTC. Its translation is CASIPGQAGEQYF.

The chain carries TRBV10-3 and TRBJ1-6, with a possible D match to TRBD1 (6 bases). CDR3 length: 13 amino acids. From germline, CDR1 is ENHRY and CDR2 SYGVKD. The V end lost 10 bases, the J end lost 5 bases, and 12 bases lay between the germline ends. The CDR3 nucleotides are TGTGCCACCGGGACACAGGATAATTCACCCCTCCACTTT. Protein: CATGTQDNSPLHF.

This clonotype was seen more than once but under ten times. The V and J genes are TRBV10-3 and TRBJ1-2; TRBD1 aligns across 10 bases. CDR1 is ENHRY and CDR2 is SYGVKD in the germline V gene. The CDR3 length is 13 residues. V was clipped by 10 bases and J by 4 bases; unmatched bases: 6. The CDR3 is CATGTGDSYGYTF. The CDR3 DNA sequence: TGTGCCACCGGGACAGGGGATAGCTATGGCTACACCTTC.

Comment on this clonotype: The conserved closing phenylalanine or tryptophan is absent in this CDR3, likely reflecting a read error. It is unclear where the CDR3 begins or ends on the DNA, so no DNA is shown, and the CDR3 is as TCRdb lists it. The V call is TRBV7-3, the J call TRBJ2-7; TRBD2, as called in the table, went unchecked against the DNA. Germline-derived CDR1 and CDR2 are SGHTA and FQGTGA. The CDR3 sequence runs 9 residues, both termini included. The CDR3 is CASSFPGLE.

As to this clonotype: A clone one base away is much larger, so this may be a read error. This sequence joins TRBV9 and TRBJ1-1; D uncertain. CDR3 length: 14 residues. From germline, CDR1 is SGDLS and CDR2 YYNGEE. Trimming stripped 4 bases from V and 2 bases from J, with 12 bases between. The CDR3, as DNA: TGTGCCAGCAGCCAGGTTTGGAGAAACACTGAAGCTTTCTTT. It codes for CASSQVWRNTEAFF.

There are many counts of this clonotype. The rearrangement links TRBV20-1 to TRBJ2-7; possible D gene TRBD2, 6 bases. Per the germline V gene, CDR1 is DFQATT and CDR2 is SNEGSKA (reference sequence). V lost 6 bases, J lost 6 bases, and 18 bases lay in between. There are 13 residues in the CDR3. The CDR3 reads CSATSRTSSEQYF. CDR3 DNA: TGCAGTGCCACAAGCAGAACTAGCTCCGAGCAGTACTTC.

With regard to this clonotype: It may be a read error: a sequence one base away is much more abundant. This chain uses TRBV20-1 with TRBJ2-7; the match to TRBD1 covers 8 bases. CDR1 is DFQATT and CDR2 is SNEGSKA in the germline V gene (reference sequence). V shed 1 base and J 3 bases; nucleotides not matched to a gene: 2. The CDR3 runs to 13 residues. This chain's CDR3 is CSARGTGNYEQYF. The CDR3 DNA sequence: TGCAGTGCTAGAGGGACAGGGAACTACGAGCAGTACTTC.

As concerns this clonotype: The junction and the germline gene differ at one end; a read error may be behind it. The rearrangement links TRBV15 to TRBJ1-6; possible D gene TRBD1, 6 bases. CDR3 length: 14 residues. From germline, CDR1 is LNHNV and CDR2 YYDKDF (reference sequence). The CDR3 nucleotides read TGTGTCACCAGCACACAGGGATATAATTCACCCCTCCACTTT. As protein: CVTSTQGYNSPLHF.

The V and J genes are TRBV12-3 or TRBV12-4 and TRBJ2-5; D not certain. This CDR3 region has 14 residues. V was shortened by 2 bases and J by 4 bases, with 11 bases between the two germline ends. The CDR3 sequence is CASSLRAGTETQYF. The CDR3 DNA reads TGTGCCAGCAGTTTAAGGGCAGGTACAGAGACCCAGTACTTC.